Each of the 25 T cell receptor beta chains below was sequenced from the same sample in a study of T-cell memory formation after mild COVID-19. TCRdb reprocessed the 5' RACE reads with MiXCR, giving one entry per CDR3 protein. The repertoire consists of hundreds of thousands of distinct CDR3 sequences, with around 24% occurring once and the leading ten covering 8.8%. Sequenced material: PBMCs or a T cell subset sorted from them (not recorded which). These TCRs come from an adult woman who had mild COVID-19 (a few samples of this study predate the infection). Cell type and time point are not known.

The CDR3 here is CASSHGPNQPQHF. CDR3 nucleotide sequence: TGTGCCAGCAGCCACGGCCCGAACCAGCCCCAGCATTTT. The chain joins TRBV14 to TRBJ1-5; D is unresolved. Germline values: CDR1 SGHDN, CDR2 FVKESK. The CDR3 spans 13 residues. The V gene lost 3 bases and the J gene lost 7 bases, with 10 bases spanning the gap.

V gene TRBV12-3 or TRBV12-4 combines with J gene TRBJ1-1; TRBD1 is a possible D gene (6 bases). V was cut by 0 bases and J by 2 bases, with 10 bases left in between. The CDR3 is 15 residues long. The CDR3 DNA follows: TGTGCCAGCAGTTTAGCGGGACAACCTAACACTGAAGCTTTCTTT. Translating it yields CASSLAGQPNTEAFF.

This clonotype occurred a few times. This rearrangement joins TRBV2 to TRBJ2-7, with TRBD1 matching over 10 bases. Losses at the gene ends were 7 bases for V and 3 bases for J; bases not matched to a gene: 9. The V gene's germline CDR1 is SNHLY and CDR2 FYNNEI. This CDR3 is 15 amino acids long. This chain's CDR3 is CASTLRDRGLYEQYF. The CDR3 DNA reads TGTGCCAGCACCCTCCGAGACAGGGGGCTCTACGAGCAGTACTTC.

This rearrangement joins TRBV11-2 to TRBJ2-1; tentatively, D is TRBD1 or TRBD2 (5 bases each). The CDR3 sequence is 15 residues long. Looked up from germline, CDR1 is SGHAT and CDR2 is FQNNGV. V lost 4 bases and J lost 4, with 14 bases in between. DNA for the CDR3: TGTGCCAGCAGCTGGGGGAAGGGTGGATACAATGAGCAGTTCTTC. It is translated as CASSWGKGGYNEQFF.

In the case of this clonotype: This sequence may be a read error, since a much larger clone differs from it by one base. J is TRBJ2-1 and V is TRBV6-6; TRBD1 matches at 10 bases. Per germline, CDR1 MNHNY and CDR2 SVGAGI (reference sequence). CDR3 size: 14 residues. As DNA, the CDR3 is TGTGACAGCAGAAGACAGGGGGCGGTCAATGAGCAGTTCTTC. This sequence encodes CDSRRQGAVNEQFF.

This clonotype appeared many times. The rearrangement uses TRBV28 and TRBJ2-1; 15 bases line up with TRBD2. V lost 5 bases and J lost 9; bases outside the gene matches: 2. Germline CDR1 reads MDHEN; CDR2 reads SYDVKM. There are 14 residues in the CDR3. CDR3 loop: CASSLGLAGGEQFF. CDR3 DNA sequence: TGTGCCAGCAGTCTGGGACTAGCGGGGGGTGAGCAGTTCTTC.

This clonotype was counted a few times. The genes are TRBV19 and TRBJ2-3; TRBD2 matches at 8 bases. J was trimmed by 1 base and V by 6 bases; bases with no gene match: 15. Germline assignment: CDR1 LNHDA and CDR2 SQIVND (reference sequence). This CDR3 has 18 amino acids. The CDR3 here is CASRNPGLVDAGTDTQYF. The CDR3 DNA reads TGTGCCAGTAGAAACCCGGGACTAGTCGACGCGGGCACAGATACGCAGTATTTT.

This clonotype has only a few counts. The chain couples TRBV12-3 or TRBV12-4 to TRBJ1-6, with 10 positions matching TRBD1. The CDR3 spans 15 residues. J gave up 7 bases and V 3 bases, and 3 bases lay outside the gene matches. The CDR3 reads CASSFGQGGNSPLHF. DNA of the CDR3: TGTGCCAGCAGTTTTGGACAGGGGGGCAATTCACCCCTCCACTTT.

This chain links TRBV29-1 with TRBJ2-7; a weak D match, TRBD2 (6 bases). Germline-derived CDR1 and CDR2 are SQVTM and ANQGSEA. There are 12 residues in the CDR3. V was cut by 3 bases and J by 2 bases, with 8 bases left in between. CDR3 protein: CSVEDYTYEQYF. DNA for the CDR3: TGCAGCGTTGAGGACTATACCTACGAGCAGTACTTC.

This clonotype was seen more than once but under ten times. The CDR3 DNA reads as TGTGCCAGCAGTTTAGGGGGTAGCGGGGGAGGAGATACGCAGTATTTT. Its translation is CASSLGGSGGGDTQYF. V gene TRBV12-3 or TRBV12-4 combines with J gene TRBJ2-3; 9 bases are shared with TRBD2. V was clipped by 1 base and J by 5 bases; unmatched bases: 7. This CDR3 contains 16 residues.

The genes are TRBV20-1 and TRBJ2-7; TRBD2 matches at 13 bases. CDR1 is DFQATT, CDR2 SNEGSKA, per germline (reference sequence). This CDR3 has 14 residues. Written as DNA, the CDR3 is TGCAGCGGGGGACTAGCGGGACCTCGTAGCGAGCAGTACTTC. Translation: CSGGLAGPRSEQYF.

CDR3 bases: TGTGCCAGCAGCCCCCCGGGGGCGGGGGTCAACAATGAGCAGTTCTTC. Amino acids: CASSPPGAGVNNEQFF. This chain uses TRBV12-3 or TRBV12-4 with TRBJ2-1; D is possibly TRBD2 (7 bases). The CDR3 has 16 residues. V was cut by 6 bases and J by 5 bases, with 20 bases left in between.

The rearrangement links TRBV7-2 to TRBJ2-7; TRBD1 is a possible D gene (6 bases). Germline V gene lookup returns CDR1 SGHTA and CDR2 FQGNSA. The V gene lost 6 bases and the J gene lost 0 bases, with 12 bases spanning the gap. The CDR3 consists of 14 residues. Here the CDR3 reads CASRVDRSSYEQYF. CDR3 DNA sequence: TGTGCCAGCAGAGTTGACAGGAGCTCCTACGAGCAGTACTTC. The full variable domain, rest sourced from reference TRBV7-2 and TRBJ2-7, is GAGVSQSPSNKVTEKGKDVELRCDPISGHTALYWYRQSLGQGLEFLIYFQGNSAPDKSGLPSDRFSAERTGGSVSTLTIQRTQQEDSAVYLCASRVDRSSYEQYFGPGTRLTVT.

CDR3 sequence reads: CASSQDRQASDTQYF. CDR3 in DNA: TGCGCCAGCAGCCAAGATCGTCAGGCCTCGGATACGCAGTATTTT. V and J are TRBV4-3 and TRBJ2-3; the D is unclear. This CDR3 region has 15 residues. Per germline, CDR1 LGHNA and CDR2 YSLEER. With 0 bases removed from V and 6 bases from J, the gap between germline ends came to 13 bases.

Turning to this clonotype: A read error may produce the germline difference seen at one junction end. The V gene is TRBV7-8, the J gene TRBJ1-2, with unresolved D. This CDR3 contains 15 residues. Germline V gene lookup returns CDR1 SGHVS and CDR2 FQNEAQ. Here the CDR3 reads CASSSARGEGSGCTF. As DNA, the CDR3 is TGTGCCAGCAGCTCGGCACGGGGTGAGGGTTCGGGCTGCACCTTC.

The CDR3 DNA follows: TGCGCCAGCAGCCCCTGGGCCAGGGGGTCCTCCTATAATTCACCCCTCCACTTT. This gives the protein CASSPWARGSSYNSPLHF. V gene TRBV5-1 combines with J gene TRBJ1-6; 7 positions agree with TRBD1. V shed 4 bases and J 0 bases; nucleotides not matched to a gene: 10. CDR1 SGHRS and CDR2 YFSETQ come from the germline V gene. The CDR3 contains 18 residues.

The J gene is TRBJ2-4, the V gene TRBV6-5; the D is unclear. The CDR3 runs to 13 residues. Germline V gene sequence: CDR1 MNHEY, CDR2 SVGAGI. The CDR3 DNA reads as TGTACGATAAAGGATCTAGCCAAAAACATTCAGTACTTC. It yields the protein CTIKDLAKNIQYF.

This clonotype was picked up a small number of times. The J gene is TRBJ2-4, the V gene TRBV29-1, with 8 bases aligning to TRBD2. Germline-derived CDR1 and CDR2 are SQVTM and ANQGSEA. Trimming removed 2 bases from V and 0 bases from J; junction bases left unmatched: 3. CDR3 length: 15 residues. CDR3 protein: CSVERLAGAKNIQYF. Written as DNA, the CDR3 is TGCAGCGTTGAAAGGCTAGCGGGAGCCAAAAACATTCAGTACTTC.

The rearrangement joins TRBV25-1 to TRBJ2-2; D is uncertain. V lost 6 bases to trimming and J lost 4 bases, with 9 bases between them. This CDR3 contains 13 residues. Germline V lookup: CDR1 MGHDK, CDR2 SYGVNS. CDR3: CASRGPGTGELFF. In DNA, the CDR3 is TGTGCCAGCAGGGGCCCGGGCACCGGGGAGCTGTTTTTT.

The chain combines TRBV7-2 with TRBJ2-5; no reliable D call. The germline V and J ends were trimmed by 2 bases and 4 bases, with 8 bases remaining between them. This CDR3 has 13 residues. Germline V gives CDR1 SGHTA, CDR2 FQGNSA. The CDR3 loop reads CASSLNAAETQYF. CDR3 in DNA: TGTGCCAGCAGCTTAAATGCCGCAGAGACCCAGTACTTC.

This clonotype turned up a few times. The J gene is TRBJ2-2, the V gene TRBV4-1, with D tentatively TRBD1 (6 bases). The CDR3 contains 13 residues. CDR1 is MGHRA, CDR2 YSYEKL, per germline. V lost 7 bases, J lost 6 bases, and 12 bases lay in between. CDR3 DNA sequence: TGCGCCAGCACCGGCCCAGGGGCCGGGGAGCTGTTTTTT. Residues: CASTGPGAGELFF.

This clonotype has just a few counts. The chain couples TRBV5-6 to TRBJ1-1; D gene unclear. The V end lost 3 bases, the J end lost 5 bases, and 8 bases lay between the germline ends. This CDR3 comprises 12 residues. Germline V gives CDR1 SGHDT, CDR2 YYEEEE. The CDR3 nucleotides are TGTGCCAGCAGCTCCATGGGTACTGAAGCTTTCTTT. Amino acids: CASSSMGTEAFF.

This clonotype came up a few times. The chain uses TRBV7-9 and TRBJ1-1; D may be TRBD1 (6 bases). This CDR3 comprises 14 residues. CDR1 and CDR2 from the germline V gene are SEHNR and FQNEAQ (reference sequence). The ends were cut back, 4 bases at V and 5 bases at J, with 14 bases in the middle. This CDR3 is CASSSVQGSTEAFF. CDR3 bases: TGTGCCAGCAGCTCAGTACAGGGTTCAACTGAAGCTTTCTTT.

The V gene is TRBV2, the J gene TRBJ2-7; D remains unclear. The V gene lost 8 bases and the J gene lost 2 bases, with 19 bases spanning the gap. From germline, CDR1 is SNHLY and CDR2 FYNNEI. This CDR3 contains 15 residues. The CDR3 region has the DNA TGTGCCAGCCTACTTCACGAGACCGAGGCCTACGAGCAGTACTTC. Residues: CASLLHETEAYEQYF. Variable domain in full (rest from reference TRBV2 and TRBJ2-7): EPEVTQTPSHQVTQMGQEVILRCVPISNHLYFYWYRQILGQKVEFLVSFYNNEISEKSEIFDDQFSVERPDGSNFTLKIRSTKLEDSAMYFCASLLHETEAYEQYFGPGTRLTVT.

The V gene is TRBV9, the J gene TRBJ1-2; D ambiguous. Trimming stripped 0 bases from V and 6 bases from J, with 18 bases between. CDR1 and CDR2 from the germline V gene are SGDLS and YYNGEE. The CDR3 contains 16 residues. CDR3 nucleotides: TGTGCCAGCAGCGTAGCTACAGACCCTCTTCAGGATGGCTACACCTTC. Translating gives CASSVATDPLQDGYTF.